The 2 T cell receptor beta chains presented below share a single source sample, sequenced in a study of regulatory T cells in long-lasting Graves disease. iRepertoire HTBI primers and Arm-PCR of CDR3 regions built TCR beta libraries. TCRdb re-called the multiplex PCR reads with MiXCR, one entry per CDR3 protein. The sample includes about 560,000 distinct CDR3 sequences, around 16% seen only once; the top ten take 9.5% to 15%. Time point of the sample: newly diagnosed GD, antithyroid drugs for less than 3 months. After RNA was extracted from PBMCs, the TCR library was made from it. The same data also went into a second study, on T cells in Graves' hyperthyroidism and ophthalmopathy.

The sequences come from peripheral blood mononuclear cells (PBMCs), collected at new diagnosis, from a patient treated with antithyroid drugs. Every receptor here comes from a man aged 18 to 29 with Graves disease.

This clonotype occurred a few times. The J gene is TRBJ2-7, the V gene TRBV9, with D perhaps TRBD1 (5 bases). The CDR3 runs 18 residues. The V end lost 1 base, the J end lost 4 bases, and 24 bases lay between the germline ends. CDR1 SGDLS and CDR2 YYNGEE come from the germline V gene. The DNA for the CDR3 is TGTGCCAGCAGCGTATCGAGTGGTGGTGGCCAGGGTACGTACGAGCAGTACTTC. Its translation: CASSVSSGGGQGTYEQYF. Full variable domain (outside the CDR3, taken from reference TRBV9 and TRBJ2-7): DSGVTQTPKHLITATGQRVTLRCSPRSGDLSVYWYQQSLDQGLQFLIQYYNGEERAKGNILERFSAQQFPDLHSELNLSSLELGDSALYFCASSVSSGGGQGTYEQYFGPGTRLTVT.

The sample holds many counts of this clonotype. V and J are TRBV29-1 and TRBJ2-7, with TRBD1 identical over 10 bases. The V gene's germline CDR1 is SQVTM and CDR2 ANQGSEA. V gave up 7 bases and J gave up 0 bases; unmatched junction bases: 9. The CDR3 is 15 residues long. CDR3 sequence: CSAIGTGASSYEQYF. As DNA, the CDR3 is TGCAGCGCCATTGGGACAGGGGCGAGCTCCTACGAGCAGTACTTC.